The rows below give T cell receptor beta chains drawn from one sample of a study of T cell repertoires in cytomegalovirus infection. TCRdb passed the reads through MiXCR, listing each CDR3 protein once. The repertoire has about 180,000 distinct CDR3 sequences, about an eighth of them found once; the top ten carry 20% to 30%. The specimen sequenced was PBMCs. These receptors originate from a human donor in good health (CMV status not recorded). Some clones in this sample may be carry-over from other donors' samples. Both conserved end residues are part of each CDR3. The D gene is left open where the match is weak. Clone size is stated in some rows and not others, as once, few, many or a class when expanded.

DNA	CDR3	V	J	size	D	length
TGTGCCATCAGTGACCAGAGAAGCAATCAGCCCCAGCATTTT	CAISDQRSNQPQHF	TRBV10-3	TRBJ1-5	many	.	14
TGCAGTGCTAGAGATCGTATAACAGGGGGAGGCCACGAGCAGTACTTC	CSARDRITGGGHEQYF	TRBV20-1	TRBJ2-7	.	TRBD1	16
TGTGCCAGCAGTTCGAACGGACAGAAGCAGTACTTC	CASSSNGQKQYF	TRBV6-5	TRBJ2-7	many	.	12
TGTGCCAGCAGCTTAAGTCCCGGGACAGGGGCGGATGAGCAGTTCTTC	CASSLSPGTGADEQFF	TRBV7-3	TRBJ2-1	.	TRBD1	16
TGTGCCATCCGGACGGGGAAGGGCGATGAGCAGTTCTTC	CAIRTGKGDEQFF	TRBV10-3	TRBJ2-1	.	.	13
TGTGCCAGCAGCTTAGGGGGTGGAGGGAGCAATGAGCAGTTCTTC	CASSLGGGGSNEQFF	TRBV7-8	TRBJ2-1	many	.	15
TGCAGTGCTATTGACTACCCCCAGCAGTATTTT	CSAIDYPQQYF	TRBV20-1	TRBJ2-3	few	.	11
TGTGCCACCCTCCACCCGAGAAGATCTAGCACAGATACGCAGTATTTT	CATLHPRRSSTDTQYF	TRBV7-9	TRBJ2-3	.	.	16
TGTGCCAGCAGCTTAGATTCGCCGTGGGGCGGCTATGGCTACACCTTC	CASSLDSPWGGYGYTF	TRBV11-2	TRBJ1-2	.	.	16
TGCGCCAGCAGCCAAGAGGGGGTAGCCAAAAACATTCAGTACTTC	CASSQEGVAKNIQYF	TRBV4-1	TRBJ2-4	many	.	15
TGCAGTGCTAGAAAGGGGGAGTCGCAGCCCCAGCATTTT	CSARKGESQPQHF	TRBV20-1	TRBJ1-5	.	.	13
TGTGCCAGCAGCGGAACGGGACAGGGGTCTGGTGGCTACACCTTC	CASSGTGQGSGGYTF	TRBV9	TRBJ1-2	.	TRBD1	15
TGTGCCAGCACCCTGGCGGGGGGCAATCAGCCCCAGCATTTT	CASTLAGGNQPQHF	TRBV7-9	TRBJ1-5	many	.	14
TGTGCCAGCACTTACCCAGGAGGGAACACTGAAGCTTTCTTT	CASTYPGGNTEAFF	TRBV7-2	TRBJ1-1	many	.	14
TGTGCCAGCAGCTTAAAGGGCCAACTACCCACGAACACTGAAGCTTTCTTT	CASSLKGQLPTNTEAFF	TRBV7-8	TRBJ1-1	many	.	17
TGTGCCAGCAGCTTAGTCAGCACAGATACGCAGTATTTT	CASSLVSTDTQYF	TRBV7-2	TRBJ2-3	many	.	13
TGTGCCAGCAGCTTAAATGGGGTCACTAACTATGGCTACACCTTC	CASSLNGVTNYGYTF	TRBV7-2	TRBJ1-2	many	.	15
TGTGCCAGCAGAACCTCCACACTAAACCCCGGGGAGCTGTTTTTT	CASRTSTLNPGELFF	TRBV2	TRBJ2-2	.	.	15
TGTGCCAGCAGTTACTCATCGCCCTACGAGCAGTACTTC	CASSYSSPYEQYF	TRBV6-6	TRBJ2-7	few	.	13
TGTGCCAGCAGTGCCCAGGAGGGCCCCTACGAGCAGTACTTC	CASSAQEGPYEQYF	TRBV2	TRBJ2-7	few	.	14
TGTGCCAGCAGCCTCGGGGAGCTGTTTTTT	CASSLGELFF	TRBV7-2	TRBJ2-2	many	.	10
TGCGCCAGCAGCTTCCAGGGGGGGGGGTACAATGAGCAGTTCTTC	CASSFQGGGYNEQFF	TRBV5-1	TRBJ2-1	few	.	15